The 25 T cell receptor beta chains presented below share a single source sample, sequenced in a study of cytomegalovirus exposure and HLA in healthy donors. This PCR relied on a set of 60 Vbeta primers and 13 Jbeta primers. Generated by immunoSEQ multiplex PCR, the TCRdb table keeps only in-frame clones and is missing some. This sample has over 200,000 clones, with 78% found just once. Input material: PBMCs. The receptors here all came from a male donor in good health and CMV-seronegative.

The CDR3 region has the DNA TGTGCCAGCAGCATAACAGGGGTCGTTGGGGAGACCCAGTACTTC. This gives the protein CASSITGVVGETQYF. The rearrangement links TRBV11-2 to TRBJ2-5; 7 nucleotides line up with TRBD1. The ends lost 5 bases at V and 5 bases at J; junction bases unmatched: 11. Germline V gene sequence: CDR1 SGHAT, CDR2 FQNNGV. The CDR3 is 15 residues long.

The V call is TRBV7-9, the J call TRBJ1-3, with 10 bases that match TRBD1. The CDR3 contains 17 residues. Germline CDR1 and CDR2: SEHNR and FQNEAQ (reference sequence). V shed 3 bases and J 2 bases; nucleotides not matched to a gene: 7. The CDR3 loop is CASSFQTGGFAGNTIYF. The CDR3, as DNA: TGTGCCAGCAGCTTTCAGACAGGGGGCTTTGCTGGAAACACCATATATTTT.

Written as DNA, the CDR3 is TGTGCCAGCAGCGTAGGGTGGCAGACAGATACGCAGTATTTT. Its protein product is CASSVGWQTDTQYF. The chain recombines TRBV9 with TRBJ2-3; D gene ambiguous. This CDR3 comprises 14 residues. Trimming removed 0 bases at V and 3 bases at J, with 8 bases between. Germline V gene sequence: CDR1 SGDLS, CDR2 YYNGEE.

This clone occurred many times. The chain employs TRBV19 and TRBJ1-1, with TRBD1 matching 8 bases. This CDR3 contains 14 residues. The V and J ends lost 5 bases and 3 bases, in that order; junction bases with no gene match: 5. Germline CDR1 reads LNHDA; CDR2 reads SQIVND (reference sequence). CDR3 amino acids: CASSRTGLDTEAFF. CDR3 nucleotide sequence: TGTGCCAGTAGTCGGACAGGGCTGGACACTGAAGCTTTCTTT.

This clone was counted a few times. The CDR3 is CASSERTGGDWTGELFF. In nucleotides, the CDR3 is TGTGCCAGCAGTGAAAGGACAGGGGGGGATTGGACCGGGGAGCTGTTTTTT. The chain couples TRBV25-1 to TRBJ2-2, with 10 nucleotides matching TRBD1. The CDR3 has 17 amino acids. Germline trimming cut 2 bases from V and 5 bases from J; bases unmatched to any gene: 8. The germline gives CDR1 MGHDK, CDR2 SYGVNS.

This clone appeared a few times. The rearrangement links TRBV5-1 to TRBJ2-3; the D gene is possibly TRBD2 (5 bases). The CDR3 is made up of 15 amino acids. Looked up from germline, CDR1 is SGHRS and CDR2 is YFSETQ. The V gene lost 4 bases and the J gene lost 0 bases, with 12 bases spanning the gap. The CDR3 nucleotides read TGCGCCAGCAGCCCTCGGACTTTTAGCACAGATACGCAGTATTTT. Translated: CASSPRTFSTDTQYF.

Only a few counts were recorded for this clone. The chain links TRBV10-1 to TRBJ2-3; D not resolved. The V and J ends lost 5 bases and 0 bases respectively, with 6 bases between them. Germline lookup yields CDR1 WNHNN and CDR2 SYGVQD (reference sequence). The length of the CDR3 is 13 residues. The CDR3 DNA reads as TGCGCCAGCAGTCCCGGGAGCACAGATACGCAGTATTTT. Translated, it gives CASSPGSTDTQYF.

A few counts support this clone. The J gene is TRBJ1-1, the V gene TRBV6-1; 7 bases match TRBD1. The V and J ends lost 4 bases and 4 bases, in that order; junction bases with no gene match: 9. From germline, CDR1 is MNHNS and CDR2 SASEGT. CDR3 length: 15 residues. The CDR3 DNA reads TGTGCCAGCAGTGCCCCAAACAGGGGAATCACTGAAGCTTTCTTT. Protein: CASSAPNRGITEAFF.

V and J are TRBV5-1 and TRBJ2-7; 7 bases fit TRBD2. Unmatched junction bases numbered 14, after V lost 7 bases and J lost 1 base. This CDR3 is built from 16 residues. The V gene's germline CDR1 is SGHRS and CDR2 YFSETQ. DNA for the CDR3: TGCGCCAGCGCAGATCAGCCTAGCGGAGCTTCCTACGAGCAGTACTTC. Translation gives CASADQPSGASYEQYF. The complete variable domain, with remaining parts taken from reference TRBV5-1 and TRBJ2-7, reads KAGVTQTPRYLIKTRGQQVTLSCSPISGHRSVSWYQQTPGQGLQFLFEYFSETQRNKGNFPGRFSGRQFSNSRSEMNVSTLELGDSALYLCASADQPSGASYEQYFGPGTRLTVT.

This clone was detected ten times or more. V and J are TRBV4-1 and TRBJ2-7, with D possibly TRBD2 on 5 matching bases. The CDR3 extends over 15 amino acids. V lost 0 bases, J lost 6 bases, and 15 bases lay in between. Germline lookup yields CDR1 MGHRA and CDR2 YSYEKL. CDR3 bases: TGCGCCAGCAGCCAAGATCCCGACCCCGCGGGCGAGCAGTACTTC. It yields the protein CASSQDPDPAGEQYF.

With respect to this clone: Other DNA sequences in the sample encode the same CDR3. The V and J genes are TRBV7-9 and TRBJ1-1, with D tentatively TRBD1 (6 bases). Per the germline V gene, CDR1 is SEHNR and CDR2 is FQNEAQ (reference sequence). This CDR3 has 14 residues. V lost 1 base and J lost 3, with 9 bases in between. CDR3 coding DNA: TGTGCCAGCAGCTTAGTAGGGGGACACACTGAAGCTTTCTTT. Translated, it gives CASSLVGGHTEAFF. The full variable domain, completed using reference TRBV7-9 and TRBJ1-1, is DTGVSQNPRHKITKRGQNVTFRCDPISEHNRLYWYRQTLGQGPEFLTYFQNEAQLEKSRLLSDRFSAERPKGSFSTLEIQRTEQGDSAMYLCASSLVGGHTEAFFGQGTRLTVV.

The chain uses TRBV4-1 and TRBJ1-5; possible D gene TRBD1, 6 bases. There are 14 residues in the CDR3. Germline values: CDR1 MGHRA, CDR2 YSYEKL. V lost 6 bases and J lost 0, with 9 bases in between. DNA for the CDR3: TGCGCCAGCAGTTTCAGGGGTAGCAATCAGCCCCAGCATTTT. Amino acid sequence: CASSFRGSNQPQHF.

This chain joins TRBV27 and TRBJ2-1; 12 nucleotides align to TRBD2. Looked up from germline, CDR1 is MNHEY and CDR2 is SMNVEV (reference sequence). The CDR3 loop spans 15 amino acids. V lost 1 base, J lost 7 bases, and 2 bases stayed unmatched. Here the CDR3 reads CASSLWLAGGNEQFF. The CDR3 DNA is TGTGCCAGCAGTTTATGGCTAGCGGGGGGGAATGAGCAGTTCTTC.

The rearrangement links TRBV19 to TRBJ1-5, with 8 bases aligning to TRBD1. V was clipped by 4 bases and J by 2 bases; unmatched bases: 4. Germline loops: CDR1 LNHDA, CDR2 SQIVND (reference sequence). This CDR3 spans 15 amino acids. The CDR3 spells CASSNQGAGNQPQHF. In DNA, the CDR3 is TGTGCCAGTAGTAACCAGGGGGCTGGCAATCAGCCCCAGCATTTT.

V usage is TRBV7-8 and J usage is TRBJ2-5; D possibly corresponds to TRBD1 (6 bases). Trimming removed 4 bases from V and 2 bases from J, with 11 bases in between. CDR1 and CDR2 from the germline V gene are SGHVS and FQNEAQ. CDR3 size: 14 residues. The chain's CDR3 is CASSYGGGQETQYF. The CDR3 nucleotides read TGTGCCAGCAGCTATGGGGGCGGGCAAGAGACCCAGTACTTC.

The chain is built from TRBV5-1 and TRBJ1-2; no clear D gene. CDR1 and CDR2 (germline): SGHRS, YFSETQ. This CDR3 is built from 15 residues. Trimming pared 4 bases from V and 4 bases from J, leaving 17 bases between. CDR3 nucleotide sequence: TGCGCCAGCAGCGCGAACCGGGTCAATGTCTATGGCTACACCTTC. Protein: CASSANRVNVYGYTF.

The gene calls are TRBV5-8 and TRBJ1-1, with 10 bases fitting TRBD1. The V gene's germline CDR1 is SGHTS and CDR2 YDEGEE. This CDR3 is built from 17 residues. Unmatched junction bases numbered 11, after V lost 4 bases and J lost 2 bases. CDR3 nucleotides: TGTGCCAGCAGCGTAGCGACAGGGGGCGAGTTTAACACTGAAGCTTTCTTT. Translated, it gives CASSVATGGEFNTEAFF.

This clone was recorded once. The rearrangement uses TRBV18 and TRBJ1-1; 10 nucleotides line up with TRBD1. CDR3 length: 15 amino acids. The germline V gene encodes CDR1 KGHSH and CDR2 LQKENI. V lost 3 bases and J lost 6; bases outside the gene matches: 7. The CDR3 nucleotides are TGTGCCAGCTCACCGGACAGGGGGAGGTTAGCTGAAGCTTTCTTT. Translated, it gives CASSPDRGRLAEAFF.

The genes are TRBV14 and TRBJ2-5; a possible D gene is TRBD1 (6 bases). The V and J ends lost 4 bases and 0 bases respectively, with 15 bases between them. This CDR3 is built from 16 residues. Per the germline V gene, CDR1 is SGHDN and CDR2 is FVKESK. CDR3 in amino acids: CASSRWDMGNQETQYF. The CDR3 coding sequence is TGTGCCAGCAGCCGCTGGGACATGGGAAACCAAGAGACCCAGTACTTC.

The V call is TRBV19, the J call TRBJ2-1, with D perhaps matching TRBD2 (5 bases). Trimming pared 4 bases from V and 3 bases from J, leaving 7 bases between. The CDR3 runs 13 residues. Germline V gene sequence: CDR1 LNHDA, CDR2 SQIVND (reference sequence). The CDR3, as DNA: TGTGCCAGTAGTAGAGGGAACTACAATGAGCAGTTCTTC. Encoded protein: CASSRGNYNEQFF.

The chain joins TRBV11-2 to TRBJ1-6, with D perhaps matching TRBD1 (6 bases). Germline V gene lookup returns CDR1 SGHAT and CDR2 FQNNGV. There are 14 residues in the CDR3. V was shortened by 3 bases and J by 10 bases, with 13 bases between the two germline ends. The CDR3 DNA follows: TGTGCCAGCAGCTTCTCAGGGGCGCGATCACCCCTCCACTTT. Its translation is CASSFSGARSPLHF.

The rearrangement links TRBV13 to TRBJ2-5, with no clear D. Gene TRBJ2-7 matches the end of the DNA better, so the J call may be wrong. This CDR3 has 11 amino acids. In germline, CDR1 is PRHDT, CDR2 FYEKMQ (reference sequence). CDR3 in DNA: TGTGCCAGCAGCCTCTCCTACGAGCAGTACTTC. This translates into CASSLSYEQYF.

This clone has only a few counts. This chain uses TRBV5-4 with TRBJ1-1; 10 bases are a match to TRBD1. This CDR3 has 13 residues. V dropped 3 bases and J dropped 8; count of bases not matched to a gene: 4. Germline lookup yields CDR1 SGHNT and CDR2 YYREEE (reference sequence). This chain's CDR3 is CASSSGTGVEAFF. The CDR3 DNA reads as TGTGCCAGCAGCTCCGGGACAGGGGTCGAAGCTTTCTTT.

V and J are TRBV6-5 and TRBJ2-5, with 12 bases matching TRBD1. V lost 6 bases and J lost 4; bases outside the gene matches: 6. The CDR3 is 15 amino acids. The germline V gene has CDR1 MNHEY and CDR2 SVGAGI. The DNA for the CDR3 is TGTGCCAGCAGCATGGGACAGGGGGCATCAGAGACCCAGTACTTC. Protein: CASSMGQGASETQYF.

CDR3 sequence: CASSLASRGRRETQYF. The CDR3 DNA reads as TGCGCCAGCAGCTTGGCTTCCAGGGGGCGCCGAGAGACCCAGTACTTC. V and J are TRBV5-1 and TRBJ2-5, with 8 bases that match TRBD1. CDR3 length equals 16 residues. From germline, CDR1 is SGHRS and CDR2 YFSETQ. The ends lost 0 bases at V and 4 bases at J; junction bases unmatched: 8.